What follows describes a single TCR beta chain. The J segment lost 4 bases and the V segment lost 6 bases, leaving 9 bases of the junction unmatched. Germline V gene sequence: CDR1 SNHLY, CDR2 FYNNEI. There are 15 residues in the CDR3. TCR beta sequences were obtained from blood CD8+ and CD4+ T cells. Isolation of CD8+ and CD4+ T cells was performed negatively, whereas enrichment of TEMRA cells was done by FACS. Reverse transcription of about 0.5 to 1 ug RNA used random hexamers. The amplification used immunoSEQ multiplex PCR on TCR beta CDR3; it spanned 54 Vbeta and 13 Jbeta. TCRdb passed the immunoSEQ multiplex PCR reads through MiXCR, listing each CDR3 protein once. Of 150,000 to 200,000 distinct CDR3 sequences detected, 80% to 95% appear once; the ten largest clones hold approximately 0.098%. These data belong to a study of CD8 T cells in Susac syndrome.

The source of this sequence is a human donor in good health. The V call is TRBV2, the J call TRBJ1-3, with 7 bases that match TRBD1. The sample was CD4+ T cells from PBMCs. The CDR3 protein is CASSRDRATGNTIYF. CDR3 in DNA: TGTGCCAGCAGCCGAGACAGGGCCACGGGAAACACCATATATTTT.